The entry that follows covers one T cell receptor beta chain sequence. The antigen it recognizes is unknown. A clone one base away is much larger, so this may be a read error. There are 16 amino acids in the CDR3, from cysteine to phenylalanine inclusive. Kept here is only the CDR3 DNA, which spans 48 bases and is read in frame from base 1. CDR1 SGHRS and CDR2 YFSETQ are derived from the germline V gene. Amplification of TCR beta CDR3 regions was carried out from RNA transcripts. A first-round RT-PCR of the TCR CDR3 used the HTBI primer set with the Qiagen OneStep RT-PCR kit. Libraries were constructed in a second round of multiplex PCR, after which size selection and purification were performed. Paired-end sequencing of the libraries was performed with 100 bp reads on an Illumina HiSeq2000. The published analysis was carried out like this. SOAPnuke was used to process the raw data, throwing out any read that contained adapters or uncalled bases, had a mean Phred below 15, or lacked an exact constant-primer or identifier match. COPE v1.2.5 was used to merge high-quality paired reads, and clonotypes were defined as unique nucleotide sequences. MiTCR v1.1 was used to align the clonotypes against IMGT TRBV, TRBD and TRBJ reference segments. The analysis included only V-J combinations with a frequency above 0.0001, which together covered 98% to 99.2% of the repertoires. The TCS score was defined as F50 (clonal expansion) divided by E x V (chaos), with BLOSUM62-based TCRdist calculated between CDR3 peptides within each V-J. Welch's t-statistics and random forest reduced just over 500 V-J features to 13, which were used in a naive Bayes classifier (R e1071). TCRdb took the public reads, trimmed them with fastp at Q25, ran MiXCR for clone calling and kept in-frame beta chains. A single entry per CDR3 protein holds the most common genes and DNA from its merged rows. TCRdb's processing, not the authors' own work, is the source of the V and J calls. The sample data list roughly 200,000 distinct CDR3 sequences, and around 18% of these were observed just once. The top ten clonotypes cover roughly two fifths of the sample.

Graves' hyperthyroidism was defined as stable when no progression to ophthalmopathy occurred over 18 months of follow-up. The hyperthyroidism patients were between 18 and 65 years old and newly diagnosed, with a disease duration of less than 2 months. Patients with uncontrolled infections, other autoimmune diseases, pregnancy or lactation were excluded. Diagnoses were established on the basis of clinical symptoms, serum thyroxine and TRAb, thyroid ultrasound, and orbital computed tomography. PBMCs were separated from roughly 10 ml of fresh peripheral blood using Ficoll-Paque density gradient centrifugation. Total RNA was extracted using Trizol reagent, and RNA quality was assessed on an Agilent 2100 Bioanalyzer. This entry belongs to a study of T cells in Graves' hyperthyroidism and ophthalmopathy (dated by TCRdb to the late 2010s). For the wider study: Peripheral blood was collected at initial diagnosis, before any treatment. A discovery cohort of about 100 patients, 43 with Graves' ophthalmopathy and 57 with stable Graves' hyperthyroidism, was used to find distinguishing TCR V-J signatures. Prospective prediction of ophthalmopathy was tested in an independent validation cohort consisting of roughly 20 hyperthyroidism patients and some 15 patients who later progressed to ophthalmopathy. For training and testing, the 100 or so patients in the discovery cohort were randomly divided in a 7:3 ratio. In addition, the study compared T-cell repertoires in thyroid tissue and in blood from five or six Graves' hyperthyroidism patients. Once sampling was done, hyperthyroidism patients were given methimazole at a starting dose of 30 mg daily, whereas ophthalmopathy patients were given high-dose intravenous methylprednisolone. The paper describes TCR Vbeta CDR3 sequencing of 135 peripheral blood samples, made up of about 40 ophthalmopathy patients, roughly 75 hyperthyroidism patients and 17 progressor patients. Beyond this particular receptor, the publication reports: In cross-validation, a model built on a 13 V-J signature told ophthalmopathy apart from stable hyperthyroidism with less than 90% sensitivity and 81% to 82% specificity, and in testing the same model reached 80%/75%. In validation, progression to ophthalmopathy was predicted by the model with roughly 71% sensitivity and roughly 76% specificity, a median of roughly 6.4 months before onset. Sample size was not statistically predetermined, and investigators were not blinded to group allocation. Most expanded thyroid clonotypes (frequency above 0.001) were also detected in blood, suggesting blood repertoires may reflect thyroid immune responses.

This receptor was identified in a man aged 40-49 years with Graves' hyperthyroidism. The V and J genes are TRBV5-1 and TRBJ2-3; the D gene remains uncertain. The end of the DNA fits TRBJ1-5 better, so the J call may be wrong. The sample taken for sequencing was blood. CDR3 protein: CASSFSRSLDTDTQHF. The sequenced DNA is TGCGCCAGCAGCTTTTCCAGGTCGTTAGATACAGATACGCAGCATTTT.